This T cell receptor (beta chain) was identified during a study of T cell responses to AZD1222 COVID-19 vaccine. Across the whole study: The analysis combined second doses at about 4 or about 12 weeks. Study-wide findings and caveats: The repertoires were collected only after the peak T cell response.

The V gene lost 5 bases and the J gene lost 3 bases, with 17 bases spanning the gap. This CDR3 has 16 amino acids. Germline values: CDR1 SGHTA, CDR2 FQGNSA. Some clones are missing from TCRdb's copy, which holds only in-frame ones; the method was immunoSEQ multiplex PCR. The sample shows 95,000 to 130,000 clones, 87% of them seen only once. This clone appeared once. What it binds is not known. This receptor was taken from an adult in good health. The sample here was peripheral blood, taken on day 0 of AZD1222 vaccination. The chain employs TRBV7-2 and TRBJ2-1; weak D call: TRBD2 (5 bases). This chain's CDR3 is CASSPEEVSLYNEQFF. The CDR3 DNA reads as TGTGCCAGCAGCCCAGAGGAGGTATCCCTCTACAATGAGCAGTTCTTC.